This TCR beta chain was sequenced during a study of cytomegalovirus exposure and HLA in healthy donors. V was cut by 2 bases and J by 5 bases, with 14 bases left in between. Germline V gene lookup returns CDR1 SGHNT and CDR2 YENEEA. CDR3 length: 15 amino acids. Primers for the PCR totalled 60 Vbeta and 13 Jbeta. Repertoires were generated with immunoSEQ multiplex PCR, while TCRdb's copy carries only in-frame clones and drops some. The table lists 60,000 to 85,000 clones. Material for sequencing was PBMCs. The rearrangement joins TRBV11-3 to TRBJ2-3, with D perhaps TRBD1 (5 bases). This clonotype originated in a man aged 50 or older in good health and CMV-seropositive. DNA for the CDR3: TGTGCCAGCAGCTTACGGGCAGGGAACCAAGATACGCAGTATTTT. Translating it yields CASSLRAGNQDTQYF. Together with reference TRBV11-3 and TRBJ2-3, the CDR3 gives the full variable domain: EAGVVQSPRYKIIEKKQPVAFWCNPISGHNTLYWYLQNLGQGPELLIRYENEEAVDDSQLPKDRFSAERLKGVDSTLKIQPAELGDSAVYLCASSLRAGNQDTQYFGPGTRLTVL.